These 3 T cell receptor beta chains originate from one sample sequenced in a study of OX40 agonist ivuxolimab in advanced cancers. This table comes from immunoSEQ multiplex PCR, and its TCRdb copy is limited to in-frame clones, with some not included. The sample lists 55,000 to 65,000 clones, 85% to 90% seen once, with under 2.5% in the top ten. The sample here was CD4+ or CD8+ T cells sorted from blood, taken in a trial of the OX40 agonist ivuxolimab. The receptors were gathered from an adult with an advanced solid tumor such as melanoma, head and neck, liver or kidney cancer.

J is TRBJ2-7 and V is TRBV29-1, with 7 bases fitting TRBD1. This CDR3 is 12 amino acids long. CDR1 and CDR2 from the germline V gene are SQVTM and ANQGSEA. With V trimmed by 4 bases and J by 3 bases, 3 bases remained unmatched. The DNA of the CDR3 is TGCAGCGTTGTAAGGACAGGCTACGAGCAGTACTTC. Protein sequence: CSVVRTGYEQYF.

The J gene is TRBJ1-4, the V gene TRBV7-9; TRBD1 is a possible D gene (6 bases). The CDR3 length is 15 residues. V lost 3 bases, J lost 3 bases, and 11 bases lay in between. CDR1 is SEHNR, CDR2 FQNEAQ, per germline (reference sequence). The CDR3: CASSFRGAANEKLFF. The CDR3 coding sequence is TGTGCCAGCAGCTTTCGGGGGGCGGCTAATGAAAAACTGTTTTTT.

The chain carries TRBV18 and TRBJ1-4, with D tentatively TRBD1 (6 bases). V gave up 4 bases and J gave up 6 bases, with 9 bases separating them. Germline values: CDR1 KGHSH, CDR2 LQKENI. This CDR3 comprises 13 residues. CDR3 bases: TGTGCCAGCTCACGGGGGCTTGATGAAAAACTGTTTTTT. Its translation is CASSRGLDEKLFF. The full variable domain, its missing parts supplied by reference TRBV18 and TRBJ1-4, is NAGVMQNPRHLVRRRGQEARLRCSPMKGHSHVYWYRQLPEEGLKFMVYLQKENIIDESGMPKERFSAEFPKEGPSILRIQQVVRGDSAAYFCASSRGLDEKLFFGSGTQLSVL.